A single sample gave rise to the 12 T cell receptor beta chains below, sequenced in a study of shared clonotypes between healthy human individuals. Positive CCR7 selection of CD45RO-negative cells yielded the naive CD8 cells, and terminally differentiated effector memory CD45RA+ cells were excluded. Data came from immunoSEQ multiplex PCR; TCRdb stores just in-frame clones and leaves some out. The sample lists about 800,000 clones; approximately 97% were seen once. The specimen sequenced was naive CD8+ T cells sorted from blood. The source of these receptors is a man aged 25 to 45 in good health.

V usage is TRBV29-1 and J usage is TRBJ2-1; D not certain. CDR1 SQVTM and CDR2 ANQGSEA come from the germline V gene. The V gene lost 4 bases and the J gene lost 5 bases, with 12 bases spanning the gap. This CDR3 is 13 amino acids long. In DNA form, the CDR3 reads TGCAGCGTTGGGTCCCCTCCGAACAATGAGCAGTTCTTC. Translation: CSVGSPPNNEQFF.

The chain combines TRBV7-9 with TRBJ2-5; 10 nucleotides line up with TRBD1. The germline gives CDR1 SEHNR, CDR2 FQNEAQ (reference sequence). Trimming took 4 bases from V and 3 from J; bases not matched to a gene: 8. This CDR3 is 16 amino acids long. CDR3 protein: CASSSPGTGVEETQYF. CDR3 coding DNA: TGTGCCAGCAGCTCGCCCGGGACAGGGGTGGAAGAGACCCAGTACTTC.

Here the CDR3 reads CASSLLAGSYEQYF. The CDR3, as DNA: TGTGCCAGCAGCTTACTAGCGGGATCCTACGAGCAGTACTTC. V is TRBV11-2 and J is TRBJ2-7; TRBD2 matches at 9 bases. The length of the CDR3 is 14 residues. The J segment lost 1 base and the V segment lost 2 bases, leaving 0 bases of the junction unmatched. CDR1 and CDR2 (germline): SGHAT, FQNNGV.

This chain connects TRBV7-6 to TRBJ2-7; D uncertain. V was pared by 1 base and J by 2 bases, with 9 bases between. The CDR3 is made up of 14 amino acids. Germline V gives CDR1 SGHVS, CDR2 FNYEAQ. DNA of the CDR3: TGTGCCAGCAGCTTAGAAGTGGGGACCTACGAGCAGTACTTC. It is translated as CASSLEVGTYEQYF. Based on the CDR3 plus reference TRBV7-6 and TRBJ2-7, the full variable domain is GAGVSQSPRYKVTKRGQDVALRCDPISGHVSLYWYRQALGQGPEFLTYFNYEAQQDKSGLPNDRFSAERPEGSISTLTIQRTEQRDSAMYRCASSLEVGTYEQYFGPGTRLTVT.

The chain employs TRBV7-9 and TRBJ2-1; D remains ambiguous. This CDR3 contains 13 residues. The V end was cut by 5 bases, the J end by 9 bases, with 14 bases between. Germline lookup yields CDR1 SEHNR and CDR2 FQNEAQ (reference sequence). The CDR3 loop reads CASSGSRGFEQFF. In DNA form, the CDR3 reads TGTGCCAGCAGCGGCAGCAGAGGATTTGAGCAGTTCTTC.

This chain connects TRBV28 to TRBJ1-1; 7 positions agree with TRBD1. Germline V gives CDR1 MDHEN, CDR2 SYDVKM. Losses at the gene ends were 4 bases for V and 7 bases for J; bases not matched to a gene: 3. The CDR3 consists of 12 residues. The CDR3 DNA reads TGTGCCAGCAGTTGGGACAGAGTTGAAGCTTTCTTT. Translation gives CASSWDRVEAFF.

The V call is TRBV2, the J call TRBJ2-3; D might be TRBD2 (5 bases). Germline V lookup: CDR1 SNHLY, CDR2 FYNNEI. The V end was cut by 2 bases, the J end by 2 bases, with 17 bases between. The CDR3 sequence is 17 residues long. The CDR3 sequence: CASSEPQSGSTTDTQYF. CDR3 nucleotide sequence: TGTGCCAGCAGTGAACCCCAAAGCGGAAGTACCACAGATACGCAGTATTTT. The full variable domain, its missing parts supplied by reference TRBV2 and TRBJ2-3, is EPEVTQTPSHQVTQMGQEVILRCVPISNHLYFYWYRQILGQKVEFLVSFYNNEISEKSEIFDDQFSVERPDGSNFTLKIRSTKLEDSAMYFCASSEPQSGSTTDTQYFGPGTRLTVL.

This clone occurred once. Other DNA sequences in this sample translate to the same CDR3. J is TRBJ2-7 and V is TRBV18; tentatively, D is TRBD2 (5 bases). CDR1 KGHSH and CDR2 LQKENI come from the germline V gene. There are 14 residues in the CDR3. V lost 2 bases and J lost 1, with 9 bases in between. The CDR3 protein is CASSPLDSSYEQYF. CDR3 DNA: TGTGCCAGCTCACCATTGGACTCTTCCTACGAGCAGTACTTC.

V is TRBV19 and J is TRBJ2-1; perhaps TRBD2 as D (6 bases). Per the germline V gene, CDR1 is LNHDA and CDR2 is SQIVND (reference sequence). The CDR3 contains 15 residues. Trimming removed 5 bases from V and 3 bases from J, with 14 bases in between. The CDR3: CASSPREPLYNEQFF. In DNA form, the CDR3 reads TGTGCCAGTAGTCCCCGGGAGCCTCTCTACAATGAGCAGTTCTTC.

This chain uses TRBV11-2 with TRBJ2-1; D possibly corresponds to TRBD1 (5 bases). V lost 4 bases and J 4 bases, leaving 11 bases between the germline ends. The CDR3 runs to 14 residues. Germline CDR1 reads SGHAT; CDR2 reads FQNNGV. The chain's CDR3 is CASSSLHRYNEQFF. CDR3 sequence (DNA): TGTGCCAGCAGCTCCCTCCACAGGTACAATGAGCAGTTCTTC. The entire variable domain, with the rest obtained from reference TRBV11-2 and TRBJ2-1, is as follows: EAGVAQSPRYKIIEKRQSVAFWCNPISGHATLYWYQQILGQGPKLLIQFQNNGVVDDSQLPKDRFSAERLKGVDSTLKIQPAKLEDSAVYLCASSSLHRYNEQFFGPGTRLTVL.

The CDR3 protein is CASSYPGLAVNEQFF. CDR3 bases: TGTGCCAGCAGTTACCCGGGACTAGCAGTGAATGAGCAGTTCTTC. The chain employs TRBV6-6 and TRBJ2-1; 9 bases are shared with TRBD2. V lost 2 bases, J lost 7 bases, and 6 bases stayed unmatched. Germline V CDR1 and CDR2: MNHNY, SVGAGI (reference sequence). The CDR3 totals 15 residues.

The V and J genes are TRBV27 and TRBJ2-2; 8 positions match TRBD1. CDR3 length: 16 amino acids. Per the germline V gene, CDR1 is MNHEY and CDR2 is SMNVEV (reference sequence). Trimming cost V 7 bases and J 4 bases; bases outside gene matches: 11. This chain's CDR3 is CASNPRTGLRTGELFF. CDR3 nucleotides: TGTGCCAGCAACCCCCGGACAGGGTTGCGCACCGGGGAGCTGTTTTTT.